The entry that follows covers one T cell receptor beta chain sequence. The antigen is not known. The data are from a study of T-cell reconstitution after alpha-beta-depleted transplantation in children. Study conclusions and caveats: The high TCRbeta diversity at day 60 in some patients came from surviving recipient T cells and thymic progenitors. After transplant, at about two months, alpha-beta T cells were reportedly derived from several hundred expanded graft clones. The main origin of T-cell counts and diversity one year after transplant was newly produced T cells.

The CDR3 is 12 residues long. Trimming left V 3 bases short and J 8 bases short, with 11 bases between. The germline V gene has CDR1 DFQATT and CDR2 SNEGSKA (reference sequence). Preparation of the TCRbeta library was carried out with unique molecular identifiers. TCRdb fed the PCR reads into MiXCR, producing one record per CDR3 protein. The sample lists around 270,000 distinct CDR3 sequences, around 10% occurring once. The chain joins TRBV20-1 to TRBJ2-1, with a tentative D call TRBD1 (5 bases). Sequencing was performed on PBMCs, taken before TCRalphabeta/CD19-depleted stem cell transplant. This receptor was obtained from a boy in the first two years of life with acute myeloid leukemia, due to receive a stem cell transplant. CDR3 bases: TGCAGTGCTAGTGCAGGGTTGGATGAGCAGTTCTTC. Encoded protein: CSASAGLDEQFF.